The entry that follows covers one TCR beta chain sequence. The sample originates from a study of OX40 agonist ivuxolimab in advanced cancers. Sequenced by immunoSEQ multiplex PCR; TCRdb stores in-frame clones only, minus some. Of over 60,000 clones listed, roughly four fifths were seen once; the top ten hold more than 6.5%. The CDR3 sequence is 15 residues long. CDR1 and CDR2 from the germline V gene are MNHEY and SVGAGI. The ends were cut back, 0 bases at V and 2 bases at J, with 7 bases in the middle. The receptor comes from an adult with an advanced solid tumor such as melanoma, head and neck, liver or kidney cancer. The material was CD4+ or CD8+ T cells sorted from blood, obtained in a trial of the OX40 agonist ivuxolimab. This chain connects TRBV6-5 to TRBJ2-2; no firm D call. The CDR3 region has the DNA TGTGCCAGCAGTTACTCGAGCCTAAACACCGGGGAGCTGTTTTTT. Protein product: CASSYSSLNTGELFF.